A selection of T cell receptor beta chains follows, all from one sample in a study of molecular identifiers for immune sequencing clone quantification. TCRdb recomputed calls from the PCR reads with MiXCR, one row per CDR3 protein. The sample comprises about half a million distinct CDR3 sequences, around a fifth of which are singletons, and 0.84% rests with the top ten. Sequenced: naive CD8+ T cells from blood, with Jurkat cell RNA spiked in. These receptors all stem from a human donor in good health. Some libraries in this study had Jurkat cell RNA spiked in. The CDR3 runs from the conserved cysteine through the conserved F or W. D genes are given only for firm matches. Rows give clone size only sometimes, using once, few, many, or a class for an expanded clone.

>TRBJ2-2|TRBV30|.|.
TGTGCCGGCCCTGGACGGACCGGGGAGCTGTTTTTT
CAGPGRTGELFF
>TRBJ1-5|TRBV7-9|.|many
TGTGCCAGCAGCCCGGACGGTTATCAGCCCCAGCATTTT
CASSPDGYQPQHF
>TRBJ2-1|TRBV20-1|.|few
TGCAGTGCCCCTGGGGGGAACTACAATGAGCAGTTCTTC
CSAPGGNYNEQFF
>TRBJ2-2|TRBV5-4|TRBD2|many
TGTGCCAGCAGCACGGGACTAGCGGGACCCGGGGAGCTGTTTTTT
CASSTGLAGPGELFF
>TRBJ2-4|TRBV27|.|many
TGTGCCAGCAGTTTAGTTATGCGGGGCCCGTCGGACATTCAGTACTTC
CASSLVMRGPSDIQYF
>TRBJ2-7|TRBV7-9|.|.
TGTGCCAGCAGCTTAGGGACTATCAACGAGCAGTACTTC
CASSLGTINEQYF
>TRBJ2-7|TRBV5-8|.|many
TGTGCCAGCAGCTTCGAAGGGGCGTACGAGCAGTACTTC
CASSFEGAYEQYF
>TRBJ2-7|TRBV6-2/TRBV6-3|.|.
TGTGCCAGCAGAACGATCGGTCCCAGATACGAGCAGTACTTC
CASRTIGPRYEQYF
>TRBJ2-3|TRBV3-1|TRBD2|.
TGTGCCAGCAGCCCGACCTCTAGCGGAGCCACAGATACGCAGTATTTT
CASSPTSSGATDTQYF
>TRBJ1-5|TRBV6-1|.|few
TGTGCCAGCAGTGAATGGATAGGGAAAGGAAATCAGCCCCAGCATTTT
CASSEWIGKGNQPQHF
>TRBJ2-3|TRBV7-6|TRBD2|.
TGTGCCAGCAGCTATTACAGCGGGAGCACAGGTACGCAGTATTTT
CASSYYSGSTGTQYF
>TRBJ2-7|TRBV6-6|TRBD2|many
TGTGCCAGCAGTCCTCGTAGTAGCGGGAGGAAATCCCTTTACGAGCAGTACTTC
CASSPRSSGRKSLYEQYF
>TRBJ2-1|TRBV9|TRBD2|few
TGTGCCAGCAGCGTAGCGAAAACTAGCGCCCACAATGAGCAGTTCTTC
CASSVAKTSAHNEQFF
>TRBJ2-7|TRBV5-4|.|once
TGTGCCAGCAGTCCGACAGAGAATCTCCACGGGCAGTACTTC
CASSPTENLHGQYF
>TRBJ1-5|TRBV28|.|many
TGTGCCAGCAGTTTGGGAATAGTGAGTCAGCCCCAGCATTTT
CASSLGIVSQPQHF
>TRBJ1-1|TRBV11-2|.|.
TGTGCCAGCAGCTTAGGTGGCAGGGACTCCATGGACACTGAAGCTTTCTTT
CASSLGGRDSMDTEAFF
>TRBJ1-1|TRBV9|.|few
TGTGCCAGCAGCGTAGGGATCCCCAGGGGCGAGAAGAACACTGAAGCTTTCTTT
CASSVGIPRGEKNTEAFF
>TRBJ1-4|TRBV2|.|.
TGTGCCAGCGCCGGGGGCGCTTATGAAAAACTGTTTTTT
CASAGGAYEKLFF
>TRBJ2-3|TRBV4-3|TRBD2|.
TGCGCCAGCAGCCAAGGAAATAGCGGGAGGGCCAGTGATACGCAGTATTTT
CASSQGNSGRASDTQYF
>TRBJ1-6|TRBV20-1|.|many
TGCAGTGCCCTCCTATTCCGGGCCAAGAATTCACCCCTCCACTTT
CSALLFRAKNSPLHF
>TRBJ2-3|TRBV12-3/TRBV12-4|.|.
TGTGCCAGCAGTTCCTCTCAACCTGCCTTGGTAGATACGCAGTATTTT
CASSSSQPALVDTQYF
>TRBJ2-7|TRBV5-1|TRBD1|many
TGCGCCAGCAGCCCGGGACAGGGAAAGCTGATCGAGCAGTACTTC
CASSPGQGKLIEQYF
>TRBJ1-6|TRBV27|.|.
TGTGCCAGCGGACACGGACAGCTTTCACCCCTCCACTTT
CASGHGQLSPLHF
>TRBJ2-7|TRBV5-3|TRBD2|once
TGTGCCAGCAGCGGGGGGGGGGGGACAGAGACCTACGAGCAGTACTTC
CASSGGGGTETYEQYF
>TRBJ2-7|TRBV20-1|TRBD2|many
TGCAGTGCTTTGTGGCTAGCGGGATACGAGCAGTACTTC
CSALWLAGYEQYF
>TRBJ1-5|TRBV19|.|few
TGTGCCAGTAGTACAGGGACGGGGTGGAATCAGCCCCAGCATTTT
CASSTGTGWNQPQHF
>TRBJ2-7|TRBV20-1|.|few
TGCAGTGCTAGAGATCCCTACGACGGCGGCCCAACAAGGTACGAGCAGTACTTC
CSARDPYDGGPTRYEQYF
>TRBJ1-5|TRBV28|.|many
TGTGCCAGCAGTTTAAGGCCCATAGTCAATCAGCCCCAGCATTTT
CASSLRPIVNQPQHF
>TRBJ2-1|TRBV7-3|.|.
TGTGCCGGCAGCCAGACTAGGGGCGAGCAGTTCTTC
CAGSQTRGEQFF
>TRBJ2-5|TRBV7-9|TRBD1|.
TGTGCCAGCAGCTTAAAGACAGGGGGCACCCCATCAAAGTACCAAGAGACCCAGTACTTC
CASSLKTGGTPSKYQETQYF
>TRBJ2-5|TRBV11-2|.|.
TGTGCCAGCAGCTACGGGATCCCCCAAGAGACCCAGTACTTC
CASSYGIPQETQYF
>TRBJ2-3|TRBV19|TRBD2|many
TGTGCCAGTCAGACTAGCGGGGGAGCAAGCACAGATACGCAGTATTTT
CASQTSGGASTDTQYF
>TRBJ1-1|TRBV7-9|.|few
TGTGCCAGCAGACCCGATACCCAGGGCGGGAACACTGAAGCTTTCTTT
CASRPDTQGGNTEAFF
>TRBJ2-7|TRBV5-3|.|.
TGTGCCAGCAGCTTGTTCGAGAGCTCCTACGAGCAGTACTTC
CASSLFESSYEQYF
>TRBJ2-2|TRBV20-1|TRBD2|few
TGCAGTGCTAGAGACGAAAGCGGGAGTCCCGGGGAGCTGTTTTTT
CSARDESGSPGELFF
>TRBJ2-7|TRBV2|.|few
TGTGCCAGCAGTGAAGCAGGTGGCGGGCTCTACGAGCAGTACTTC
CASSEAGGGLYEQYF
>TRBJ2-1|TRBV6-2/TRBV6-3|.|few
TGTGCCAGCAGTCTCCTGGGCATCGATGAGCAGTTCTTC
CASSLLGIDEQFF
>TRBJ2-3|TRBV7-6|TRBD1|few
TGTGCCAGCACCGGGACAGCAGATACGCCGTATTTT
CASTGTADTPYF
>TRBJ2-7|TRBV20-1|.|many
TGCAGTGCTAGGGACCAGTACTACGAGCAGTACTTC
CSARDQYYEQYF
>TRBJ1-5|TRBV28|.|.
TGTGCCAGCAGTGTCTCCGGGACTCGAGATCAGCTCCAGCATTTT
CASSVSGTRDQLQHF
>TRBJ2-3|TRBV30|.|many
TGTGCCTGGGTGAGGGCCGTCGGTCTTCCCACGCAGTATTTT
CAWVRAVGLPTQYF
>TRBJ2-5|TRBV11-2|TRBD2|few
TGTGCCAGCAGCTCCTCGACTAGCGGGGGGGCGGAGACCCAGTACTTC
CASSSSTSGGAETQYF
>TRBJ1-5|TRBV28|.|many
TGTGCCAGCGGGGGGGTTGGCAATCAGCCCCAGCATTTT
CASGGVGNQPQHF
>TRBJ1-2|TRBV30|.|.
TGTGCCTGGAGACGGGACCCAGCTAACTATGGCTACACCTTC
CAWRRDPANYGYTF